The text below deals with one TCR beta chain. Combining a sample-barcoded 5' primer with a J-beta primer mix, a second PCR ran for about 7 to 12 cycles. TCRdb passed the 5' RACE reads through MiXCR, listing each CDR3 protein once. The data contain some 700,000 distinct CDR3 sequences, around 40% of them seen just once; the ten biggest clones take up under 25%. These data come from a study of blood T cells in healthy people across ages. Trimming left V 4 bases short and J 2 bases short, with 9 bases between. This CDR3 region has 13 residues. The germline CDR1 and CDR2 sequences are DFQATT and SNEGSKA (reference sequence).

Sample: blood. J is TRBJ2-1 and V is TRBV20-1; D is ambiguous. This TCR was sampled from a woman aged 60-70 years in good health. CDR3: CSAKGDPYNEQFF. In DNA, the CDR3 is TGCAGTGCTAAAGGAGACCCCTACAATGAGCAGTTCTTC.